This TCR beta chain was recorded in a study of T cells in Graves' hyperthyroidism and ophthalmopathy. Study as a whole: Staff took peripheral blood when the initial diagnosis was made, before any treatment began.

Amplification yielded TCR beta CDR3 regions, with RNA transcripts as the source. A set of HTBI primers served as the primers for a first-round RT-PCR of the TCR CDR3. TCRdb fed the multiplex PCR reads into MiXCR, producing one record per CDR3 protein. The data hold fewer than 900,000 distinct CDR3 sequences, with around a sixth observed a single time. The blood sample dates from first hyperthyroidism diagnosis, preceding any ophthalmopathy symptoms. The receptor was isolated from a woman between 45 and 65 years old with Graves' hyperthyroidism that later progressed to Graves' ophthalmopathy. Sequenced material: blood.

CDR3 in DNA: TGCAGCGTTGAAGATCCGGGGATGACTGAAGCTTTCTTT. Translated, it gives CSVEDPGMTEAFF. The J gene is TRBJ1-1, the V gene TRBV29-1, with D unclear. Germline CDR1 is SQVTM and CDR2 is ANQGSEA. V lost 0 bases and J 5 bases, leaving 10 bases between the germline ends. This CDR3 region has 13 residues.